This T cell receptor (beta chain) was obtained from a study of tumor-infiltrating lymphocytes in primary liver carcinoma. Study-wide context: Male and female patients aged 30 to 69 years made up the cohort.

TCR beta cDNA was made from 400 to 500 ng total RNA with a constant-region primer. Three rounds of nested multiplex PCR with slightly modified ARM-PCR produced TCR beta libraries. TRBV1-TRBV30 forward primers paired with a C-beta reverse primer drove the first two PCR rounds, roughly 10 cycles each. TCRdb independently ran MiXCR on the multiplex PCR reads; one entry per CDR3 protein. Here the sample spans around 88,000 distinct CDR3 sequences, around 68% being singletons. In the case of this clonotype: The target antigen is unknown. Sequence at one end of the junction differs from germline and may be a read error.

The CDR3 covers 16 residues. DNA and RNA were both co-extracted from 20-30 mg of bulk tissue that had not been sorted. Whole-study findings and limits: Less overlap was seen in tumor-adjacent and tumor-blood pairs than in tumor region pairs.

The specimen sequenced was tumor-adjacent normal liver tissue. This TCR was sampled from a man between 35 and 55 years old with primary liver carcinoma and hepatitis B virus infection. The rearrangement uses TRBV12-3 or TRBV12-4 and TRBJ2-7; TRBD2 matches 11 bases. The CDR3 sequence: CVSSLLAGGSPYEQYF. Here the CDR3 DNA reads TGTGTCAGCAGTTTATTAGCGGGAGGGTCTCCCTACGAACAGTACTTC.